A selection of T cell receptor beta chains follows, all from one sample in a study of cytomegalovirus exposure and HLA in healthy donors. TCRdb's copy holds only in-frame clones and misses some; the assay was immunoSEQ multiplex PCR. The table lists roughly 97,000 clones, 60% to 80% of them singletons, with 5% to 6.5% in the top ten. Sequencing used PBMCs. The receptors were sampled from a man in his fifties or sixties in good health and CMV-seropositive. The CDR3 runs from the conserved cysteine through the conserved F or W. The D gene is left open where the match is weak. Where a row states a size, it is once, few, many or the class of an expanded clone; other rows omit it.

D	V	size	J	CDR3	DNA
TRBD1	TRBV11-2	once	TRBJ2-7	CASSRGQGMTYEQYF	TGTGCCAGCAGCCGGGGACAGGGGATGACTTACGAGCAGTACTTC
TRBD1	TRBV6-1	few	TRBJ1-1	CASRYAGGMNTEAFF	TGTGCCAGCAGATACGCAGGGGGGATGAACACTGAAGCTTTCTTT
NA	TRBV7-9	once	TRBJ2-7	CASSLGEVSYEQYF	TGTGCCAGCAGCTTAGGTGAGGTCTCCTACGAGCAGTACTTC
NA	TRBV18	once	TRBJ1-1	CASSPLQSTEAFF	TGTGCCAGCTCACCACTACAGAGCACTGAAGCTTTCTTT
TRBD1	TRBV29-1	NA	TRBJ1-1	CSAGQGIIADTEAFF	TGCAGCGCCGGACAGGGCATCATCGCGGACACTGAAGCTTTCTTT
NA	TRBV2	NA	TRBJ2-1	CASSEAQVWQGSYNEQFF	TGTGCCAGCAGTGAAGCGCAAGTCTGGCAGGGCTCCTACAATGAGCAGTTCTTC
TRBD1	TRBV5-4	NA	TRBJ1-5	CASSREETGTGDQPQHF	TGTGCCAGCAGCCGGGAAGAGACCGGGACAGGAGATCAGCCCCAGCATTTT
TRBD1	TRBV5-1	NA	TRBJ2-7	CASSGPQGDEQYF	TGCGCCAGCAGCGGCCCACAGGGGGACGAGCAGTACTTC
TRBD1	TRBV19	NA	TRBJ2-7	CASSIDGTGIYEQYF	TGTGCCAGTAGTATAGATGGGACAGGGATATACGAGCAGTACTTC
NA	TRBV6-1	NA	TRBJ2-7	CASSQAYEQYF	TGTGCCAGCAGCCAGGCCTACGAGCAGTACTTC
NA	TRBV9	few	TRBJ2-1	CASSVEGVRRQGPYNEQFF	TGTGCCAGCAGCGTAGAGGGGGTGAGGAGGCAGGGGCCTTACAATGAGCAGTTCTTC
TRBD2	TRBV18	NA	TRBJ2-3	CASPGLAADTQYF	TGTGCCAGCCCTGGACTAGCCGCAGATACGCAGTATTTT
TRBD1	TRBV7-6	NA	TRBJ2-7	CASSLWTGEGNEQYF	TGTGCCAGCAGCTTATGGACAGGGGAAGGCAACGAGCAGTACTTC
NA	TRBV5-1	NA	TRBJ2-5	CASSLGQAETQYF	TGCGCCAGCAGCTTGGGACAGGCGGAGACCCAGTACTTC
NA	TRBV30	NA	TRBJ2-7	CAWSDSKYDEQYF	TGTGCCTGGAGTGATAGTAAGTACGACGAGCAGTACTTC